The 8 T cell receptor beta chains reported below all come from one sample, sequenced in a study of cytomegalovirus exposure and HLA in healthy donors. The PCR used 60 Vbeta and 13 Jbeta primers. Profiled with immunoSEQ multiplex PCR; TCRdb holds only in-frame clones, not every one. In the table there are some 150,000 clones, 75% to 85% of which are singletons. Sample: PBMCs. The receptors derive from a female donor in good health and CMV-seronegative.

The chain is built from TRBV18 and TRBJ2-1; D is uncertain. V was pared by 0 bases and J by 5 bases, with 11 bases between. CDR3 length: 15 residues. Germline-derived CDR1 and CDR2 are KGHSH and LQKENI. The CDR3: CASSPPSAPNNEQFF. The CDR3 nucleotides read TGTGCCAGCTCACCACCCTCTGCGCCGAACAATGAGCAGTTCTTC.

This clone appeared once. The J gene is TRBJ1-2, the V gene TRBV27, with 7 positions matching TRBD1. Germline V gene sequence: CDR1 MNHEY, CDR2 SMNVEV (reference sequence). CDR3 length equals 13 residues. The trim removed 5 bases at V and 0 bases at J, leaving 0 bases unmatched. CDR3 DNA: TGTGCCAGCAGTCAGGGGGCTAACTATGGCTACACCTTC. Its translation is CASSQGANYGYTF.

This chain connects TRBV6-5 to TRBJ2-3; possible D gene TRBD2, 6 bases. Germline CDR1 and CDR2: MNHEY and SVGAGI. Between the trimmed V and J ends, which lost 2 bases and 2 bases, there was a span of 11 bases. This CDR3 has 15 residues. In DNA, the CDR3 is TGTGCCAGCAGTTACGGGCGGGGTTACACAGATACGCAGTATTTT. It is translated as CASSYGRGYTDTQYF.

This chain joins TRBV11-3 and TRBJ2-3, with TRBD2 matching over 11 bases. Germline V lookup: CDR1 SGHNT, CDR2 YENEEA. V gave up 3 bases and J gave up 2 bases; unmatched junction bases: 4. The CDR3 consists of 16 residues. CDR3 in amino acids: CASSLLAGGTTDTQYF. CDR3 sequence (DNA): TGTGCCAGCAGCTTGCTAGCGGGAGGAACCACAGATACGCAGTATTTT.

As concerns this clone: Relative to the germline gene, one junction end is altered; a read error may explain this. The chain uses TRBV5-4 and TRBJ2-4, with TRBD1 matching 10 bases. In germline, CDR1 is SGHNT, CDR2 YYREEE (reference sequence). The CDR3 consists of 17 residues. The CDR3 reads CASSLVGLDRGRNSQYF. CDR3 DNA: TGTGCCAGCAGCTTGGTAGGCCTAGACAGGGGGCGGAACAGTCAGTACTTC.

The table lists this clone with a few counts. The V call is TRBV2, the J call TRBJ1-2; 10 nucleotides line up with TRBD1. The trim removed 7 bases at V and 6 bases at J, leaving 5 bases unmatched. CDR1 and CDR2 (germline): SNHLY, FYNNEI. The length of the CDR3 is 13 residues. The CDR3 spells CASTRDRGDGYTF. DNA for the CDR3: TGTGCCAGCACCAGGGACAGGGGAGATGGCTACACCTTC.

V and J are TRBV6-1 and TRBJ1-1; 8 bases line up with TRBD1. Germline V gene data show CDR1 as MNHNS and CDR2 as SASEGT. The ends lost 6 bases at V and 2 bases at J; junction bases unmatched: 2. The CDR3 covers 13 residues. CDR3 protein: CASRTGVNTEAFF. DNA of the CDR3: TGTGCCAGCAGGACAGGGGTTAACACTGAAGCTTTCTTT.

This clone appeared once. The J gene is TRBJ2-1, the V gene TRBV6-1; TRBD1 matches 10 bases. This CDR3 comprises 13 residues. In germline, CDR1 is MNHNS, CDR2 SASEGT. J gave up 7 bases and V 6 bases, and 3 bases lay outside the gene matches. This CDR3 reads CASRRQGANEQFF. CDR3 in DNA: TGTGCCAGCAGGCGACAGGGGGCGAATGAGCAGTTCTTC.